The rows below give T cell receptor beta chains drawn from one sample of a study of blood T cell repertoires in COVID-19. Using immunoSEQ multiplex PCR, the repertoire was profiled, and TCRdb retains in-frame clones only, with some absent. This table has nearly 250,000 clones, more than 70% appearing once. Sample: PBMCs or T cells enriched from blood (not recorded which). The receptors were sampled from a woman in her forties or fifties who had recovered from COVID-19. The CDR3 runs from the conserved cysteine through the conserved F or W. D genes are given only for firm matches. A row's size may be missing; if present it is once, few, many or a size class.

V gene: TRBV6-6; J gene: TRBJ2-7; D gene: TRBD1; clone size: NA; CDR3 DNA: TGTGCCAGCAGTCGACCACAAGTGGGACAGGCCTCCTACGAGCAGTACTTC; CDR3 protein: CASSRPQVGQASYEQYF
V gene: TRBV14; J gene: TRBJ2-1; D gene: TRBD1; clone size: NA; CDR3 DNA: TGTGCCAGCAGCCAACTCGGGACAGGGAACTACAATGAGCAGTTCTTC; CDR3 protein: CASSQLGTGNYNEQFF
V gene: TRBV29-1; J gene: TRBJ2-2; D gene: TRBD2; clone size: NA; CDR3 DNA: TGCAGCGTTGCTAGCGGGAGTGTCGCCGGGGAGCTGTTTTTT; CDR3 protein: CSVASGSVAGELFF
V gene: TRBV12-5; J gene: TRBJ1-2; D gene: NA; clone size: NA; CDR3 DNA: TGTGCTAGTGGCCACGACTTCTATGGCTACACCTTC; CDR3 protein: CASGHDFYGYTF
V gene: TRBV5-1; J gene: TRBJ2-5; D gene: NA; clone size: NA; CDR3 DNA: TGCGCCAGCAGCTTGGGGACAGTTCTCCAAGAGACCCAGTACTTC; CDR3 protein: CASSLGTVLQETQYF
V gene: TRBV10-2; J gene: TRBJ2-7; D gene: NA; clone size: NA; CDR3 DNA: TGCGCCAGCAGCCATTCACAGGCCGTACTTCACGAGCAGTACTTC; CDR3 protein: CASSHSQAVLHEQYF
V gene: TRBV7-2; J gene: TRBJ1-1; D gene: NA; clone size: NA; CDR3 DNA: TGTGCCAGCAGCTTGGGGCAGGGTAGGCAAGCTTTCTTT; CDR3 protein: CASSLGQGRQAFF
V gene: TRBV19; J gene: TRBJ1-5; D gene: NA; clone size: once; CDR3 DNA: TGTGCCAGTAGCAGCGGCAGCAATCAGCCCCAGCATTTT; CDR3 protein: CASSSGSNQPQHF
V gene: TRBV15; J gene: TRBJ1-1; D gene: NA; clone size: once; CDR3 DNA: TGTGCCACCAGCAGGGACAACAGGAACACTGAAGCTTTCTTT; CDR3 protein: CATSRDNRNTEAFF
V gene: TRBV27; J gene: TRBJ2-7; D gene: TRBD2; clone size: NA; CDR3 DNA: TGTGCCAGCAGTAAAGGGACTAGCGGGATCGGCTCCTACGAGCAGTACTTC; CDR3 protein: CASSKGTSGIGSYEQYF
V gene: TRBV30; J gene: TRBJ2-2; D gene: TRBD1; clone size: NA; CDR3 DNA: TGTGCCTGGAGTGTATGGACAGGGAACACCGGGGAGCTGTTTTTT; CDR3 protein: CAWSVWTGNTGELFF
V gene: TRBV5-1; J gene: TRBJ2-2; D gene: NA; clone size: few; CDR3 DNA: TGCGCCAGCAGCGTGGATACTAGGAACACCGGGGAGCTGTTTTTT; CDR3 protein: CASSVDTRNTGELFF
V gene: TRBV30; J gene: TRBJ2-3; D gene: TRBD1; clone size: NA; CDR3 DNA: TGTGCCTGGGGGACAGGGGCAGGCCCAGATACGCAGTATTTT; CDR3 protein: CAWGTGAGPDTQYF
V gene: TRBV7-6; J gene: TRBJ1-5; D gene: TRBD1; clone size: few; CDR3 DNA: TGTGCCAGCAGCCCTAGAGGACAGGGGGATCAGCCCCAGCATTTT; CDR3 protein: CASSPRGQGDQPQHF
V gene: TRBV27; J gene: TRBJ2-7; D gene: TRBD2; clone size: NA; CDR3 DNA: TGTGCCAGCAGTGGCGGACTAGCGGCTAGCTACGAGCAGTACTTC; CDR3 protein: CASSGGLAASYEQYF
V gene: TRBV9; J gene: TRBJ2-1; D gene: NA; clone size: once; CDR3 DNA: TGTGCCAGCAGCGTAGGCGGGAACAGCTGGGATGAGCAGTTCTTC; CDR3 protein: CASSVGGNSWDEQFF
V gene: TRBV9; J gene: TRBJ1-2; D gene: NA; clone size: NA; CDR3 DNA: TGTGCCAGCAGCGGAGGAACGGACACCCACTATGGCTACACCTTC; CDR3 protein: CASSGGTDTHYGYTF
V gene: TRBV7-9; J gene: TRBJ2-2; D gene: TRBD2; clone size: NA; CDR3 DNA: TGTGCCAGCAGCTTAAATCCGGGGGGGTTTGCCGGGGAGCTGTTTTTT; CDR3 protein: CASSLNPGGFAGELFF
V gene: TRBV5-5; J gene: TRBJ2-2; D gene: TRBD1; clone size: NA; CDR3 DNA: TGTGCCAGCAGCTTCGGGGACAGCTTTACCGGGGAGCTGTTTTTT; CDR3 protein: CASSFGDSFTGELFF
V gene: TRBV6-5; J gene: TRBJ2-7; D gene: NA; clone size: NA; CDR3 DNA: TGTGCCAGCAGTTACGCAGGGCTCATGGCGCAGTACTTC; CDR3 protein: CASSYAGLMAQYF
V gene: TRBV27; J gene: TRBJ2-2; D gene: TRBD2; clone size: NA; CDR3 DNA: TGTGCCAGCACGCGGGGGGGGAACGCAGACACCGGGGAGCTGTTTTTT; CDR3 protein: CASTRGGNADTGELFF
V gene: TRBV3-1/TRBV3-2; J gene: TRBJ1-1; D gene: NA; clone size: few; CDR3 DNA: TGTGCCAGCAGCCAAGAATGGGCAGGGTGGGGAGCTTTCTTT; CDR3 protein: CASSQEWAGWGAFF
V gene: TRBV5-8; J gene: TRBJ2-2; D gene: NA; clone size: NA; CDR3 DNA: TGTGCCAGCCGGACAGTCGGGGAGCTGTTTTTT; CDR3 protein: CASRTVGELFF
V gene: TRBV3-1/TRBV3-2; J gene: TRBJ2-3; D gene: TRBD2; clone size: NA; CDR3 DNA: TGTGCCAGCAGCCCCGGGACTAGCGGCGGCACAGATACGCAGTATTTT; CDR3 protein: CASSPGTSGGTDTQYF
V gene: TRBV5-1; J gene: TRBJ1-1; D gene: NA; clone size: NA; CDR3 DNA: TGCGCCAGCAGCTTGCCCGACAGAGATTTGAACACTGAAGCTTTCTTT; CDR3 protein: CASSLPDRDLNTEAFF
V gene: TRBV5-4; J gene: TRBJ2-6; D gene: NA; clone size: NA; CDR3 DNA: TGTGCCAGCAGCTTATTCGGTGGGGCCAACGTCCTGACTTTC; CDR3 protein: CASSLFGGANVLTF
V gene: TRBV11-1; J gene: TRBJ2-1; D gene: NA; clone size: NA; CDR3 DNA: TGTGCCAGCAGCTTTTCTCCGTCCTACAATGAGCAGTTCTTC; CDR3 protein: CASSFSPSYNEQFF
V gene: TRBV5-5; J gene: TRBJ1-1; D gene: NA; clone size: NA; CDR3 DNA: TGTGCCAGCAGCTTGATAGGAGGGAACACTGAAGCTTTCTTT; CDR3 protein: CASSLIGGNTEAFF
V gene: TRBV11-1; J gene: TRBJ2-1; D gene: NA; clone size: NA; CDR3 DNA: TGTGCCAGCAGCCCAAGGGACTGGGCTCAGTTCTTC; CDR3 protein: CASSPRDWAQFF
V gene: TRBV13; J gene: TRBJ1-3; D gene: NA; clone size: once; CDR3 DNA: TGTGCCAGCAGCCCTCTGTGGTCGGGGAGCCCTGGAAACACCATATATTTT; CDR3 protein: CASSPLWSGSPGNTIYF
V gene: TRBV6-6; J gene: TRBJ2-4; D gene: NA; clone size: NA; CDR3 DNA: TGTGCCAGCAGGGAGATAGCCAAAAACATTCAGTACTTC; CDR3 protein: CASREIAKNIQYF
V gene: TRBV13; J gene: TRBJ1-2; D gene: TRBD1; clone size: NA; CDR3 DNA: TGTGCCAGCAGCTCAGGACAGGGGCCCTATGGCTACACCTTC; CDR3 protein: CASSSGQGPYGYTF
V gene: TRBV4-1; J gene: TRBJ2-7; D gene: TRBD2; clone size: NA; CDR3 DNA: TGCGCCAGCAGCCGTCGAAGGACTAGCGGGGACTCCTACGAGCAGTACTTC; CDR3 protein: CASSRRRTSGDSYEQYF
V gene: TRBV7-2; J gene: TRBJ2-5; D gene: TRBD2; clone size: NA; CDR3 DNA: TGTGCCAGCAGCAAGGGACTAGCGGGGGGCCGCCAAGAGACCCAGTACTTC; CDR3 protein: CASSKGLAGGRQETQYF
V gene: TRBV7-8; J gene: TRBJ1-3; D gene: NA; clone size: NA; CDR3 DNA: TGTGCCAGCAGCCAGCGGGGAAACACCATATATTTT; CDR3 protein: CASSQRGNTIYF
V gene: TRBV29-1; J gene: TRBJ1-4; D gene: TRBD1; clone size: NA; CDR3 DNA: TGCAGCGCCGCTGCCGGGACAGATAATGAAAAACTGTTTTTT; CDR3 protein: CSAAAGTDNEKLFF
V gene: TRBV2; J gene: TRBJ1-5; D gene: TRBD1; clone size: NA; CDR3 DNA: TGTGCCAGCAGTGTAGAACAGGGGAGCCATCAGCCCCAGCATTTT; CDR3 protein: CASSVEQGSHQPQHF
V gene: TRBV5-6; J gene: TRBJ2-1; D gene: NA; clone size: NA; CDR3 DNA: TGTGCCAGCAGCTTGCTGGCGACGGGAGAGCAGTTCTTC; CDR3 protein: CASSLLATGEQFF
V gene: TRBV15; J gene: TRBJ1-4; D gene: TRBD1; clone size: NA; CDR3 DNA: TGTGCCACCAGCAGAGAAGGGGACAGGGGATCGCTGTTTTTT; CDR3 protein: CATSREGDRGSLFF